This T cell receptor (beta chain) was identified during a study of radiotherapy plus CTLA-4 blockade in lung cancer. General observations from the study: Expansion of tumor-derived TCR clones was observed in blood after radiotherapy plus ipilimumab.

Remarks on this clone: Its antigen is as yet unknown.

Sequenced by immunoSEQ multiplex PCR; TCRdb stores in-frame clones only, minus some. The sample lists approximately 98,000 clones, 82% occurring once. The V end was cut by 3 bases, the J end by 4 bases, with 10 bases between. This CDR3 is 14 amino acids long. CDR1 and CDR2 (germline): SGDLS, YYNGEE. This sample comprised peripheral blood, obtained from a patient treated with radiotherapy plus ipilimumab. The genes are TRBV9 and TRBJ2-2; unclear D gene. This receptor was identified in a human donor with non-small cell lung cancer who had a partial response to radiotherapy plus ipilimumab. The CDR3 loop is CASSESRLTGELFF. CDR3 sequence (DNA): TGTGCCAGCAGCGAATCCAGGCTCACCGGGGAGCTGTTTTTT.